This record concerns one T cell receptor beta chain sequence. No antigen is known for it. No much larger clonotype is one base removed from it; base qualities were not supplied. The data derive from a study of somatic mutations in T cells in chronic GVHD (dated by TCRdb to about 2020). From cysteine to phenylalanine, the CDR3 is 20 amino acids long. Only the CDR3 part of the read is kept: 60 bases, read in frame from the first base. Trimming removed 7 bases from V and 6 bases from J; the gene matches leave 24 bases unexplained. According to the germline V gene (reference sequence), CDR1 reads LNHDA and CDR2 reads SQIVND. Isolated genomic DNA was used for TCRbeta deep sequencing. The immunoSEQ assay, provided as a commercial service, was used for TCRbeta CDR3 sequencing and initial data processing. The paper's processing steps were these. Reads were demultiplexed, adapter and primer sequences were removed, similar clones were merged by frequency-ratio clustering, and V, D, J genes were annotated with IMGT. In its TCRdb copy, this immuneACCESS table keeps in-frame sequences only and misses some clones. Where compared with another copy, unresolved V genes explain less than half of these, and the others have no known cause. That table furnishes V, J and clone size, whereas the DNA furnished D and trimming. This sample is represented by about 1,700 clones; 55% to 65% of them were singletons. 59% of the sample is held by the ten biggest clonotypes.

Sorting staining used anti-CD3, anti-CD4, anti-CD8 and a Vbeta20 antibody from the IOTest Beta Mark kit on a FACSAria III, with purity above 98%. Peripheral blood was collected in sodium heparin tubes, and mononuclear cells were isolated by Ficoll-Paque PLUS density gradient centrifugation. Before TCRbeta deep sequencing, the CD4+ Vbeta20+, CD4+ Vbeta20-, and CD8+ T cell fractions were FACS-sorted. The chain is assembled from TRBV19 and TRBJ2-1, and TRBD2 matches 10 of the central bases. Sequenced sample: CD8+ T cells from blood. The origin of this receptor is a male patient in his fifties or sixties with chronic graft-versus-host disease. Some T cells seen after a transplant may have their origin in the graft donor. The CDR3 protein: CASNRPGLSLAGGIPNEQFF. The DNA is as follows: TGTGCCAGTAATCGACCTGGGCTTTCCTTAGCGGGAGGAATCCCCAATGAGCAGTTCTTC.